Sequencing of this T cell receptor beta chain was carried out in a study of T cell repertoires in cytomegalovirus infection. Study summary: In public TCR beta signatures, there were indications of both CMV infection and matching HLA type.

TCRdb fed the reads into MiXCR, producing one record per CDR3 protein. The sample consists of roughly 600,000 distinct CDR3 sequences, around 24% of them appearing once. V gave up 8 bases and J gave up 2 bases, with 24 bases separating them. Looked up from germline, CDR1 is MGHDK and CDR2 is SYGVNS. This CDR3 has 17 amino acids. Sequencing was performed on CD8+ T cells from PBMCs. The V and J genes are TRBV25-1 and TRBJ2-5, with unresolved D. This TCR was sampled from a human donor in good health (CMV status not recorded). Some clones in this sample may be carry-over from other donors' samples. The CDR3 region is CASLNPSATRTQETQYF. The CDR3, as DNA: TGTGCCAGCCTAAATCCATCGGCTACGAGAACACAAGAGACCCAGTACTTC. Filled out from reference TRBV25-1 and TRBJ2-5, the complete variable domain reads EADIYQTPRYLVIGTGKKITLECSQTMGHDKMYWYQQDPGMELHLIHYSYGVNSTEKGDLSSESTVSRIRTEHFPLTLESARPSHTSQYLCASLNPSATRTQETQYFGPGTRLLVL.